This record looks at one TCR beta chain sequence and its context. V lost 10 bases and J 9 bases, leaving 13 bases between the germline ends. Germline values: CDR1 MNHNY, CDR2 SVGAGI (reference sequence). The CDR3 has 11 amino acids. These data are taken from a study of T cells after yellow fever vaccination. In TCRdb, the 5' RACE reads were re-called with MiXCR into one record per CDR3 protein. The table shows hundreds of thousands of distinct CDR3 sequences, with around 12% occurring only once. This clonotype originated in a man aged 30-40 years who received the YFV17D yellow fever vaccine. The chain has TRBV6-6 and TRBJ1-5; perhaps TRBD1 as D (5 bases). This specimen was PBMCs, taken on the day of the yellow fever booster vaccination. CDR3 region: CATRERWPQHF. Here the CDR3 DNA reads TGTGCCACCAGGGAGAGGTGGCCCCAGCATTTT.